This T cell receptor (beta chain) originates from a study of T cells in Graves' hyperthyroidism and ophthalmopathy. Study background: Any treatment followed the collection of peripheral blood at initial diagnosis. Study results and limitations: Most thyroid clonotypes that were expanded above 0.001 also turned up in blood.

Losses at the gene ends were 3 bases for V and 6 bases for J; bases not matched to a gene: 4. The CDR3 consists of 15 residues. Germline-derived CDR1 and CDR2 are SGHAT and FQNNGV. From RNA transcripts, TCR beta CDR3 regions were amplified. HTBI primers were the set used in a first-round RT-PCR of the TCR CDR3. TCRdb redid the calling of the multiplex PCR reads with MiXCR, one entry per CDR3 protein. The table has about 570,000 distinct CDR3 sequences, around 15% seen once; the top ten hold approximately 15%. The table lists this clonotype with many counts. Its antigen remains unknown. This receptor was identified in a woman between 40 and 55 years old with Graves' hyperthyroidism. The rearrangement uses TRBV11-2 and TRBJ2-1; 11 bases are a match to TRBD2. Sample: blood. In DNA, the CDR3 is TGTGCCAGCAGCTTGAGACTAGCGGGAATCAATGAGCAGTTCTTC. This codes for CASSLRLAGINEQFF.